Listed here is a single T cell receptor beta chain. Its antigen remains unknown. Here immunoSEQ multiplex PCR was the method, and the copy in TCRdb shows in-frame clones only, minus some. Of 440,000 or so clones in the sample, 92% are singletons; the top ten hold over 1.5%. This entry comes from a study of Ad26.COV2.S vaccination and SARS-CoV-2 variants. Study-wide points: In vaccinated individuals, spike-specific CD8+ and CD4+ T cell responses reportedly displayed substantial breadth.

Trimming removed 4 bases from V and 6 bases from J; junction bases left unmatched: 7. CDR3 length: 15 residues. CDR1 SGHTS and CDR2 YDEGEE come from the germline V gene. Stated treatment: 15 to 20 received Ad26.COV2.S at low or high dose, single or two shots; a few received placebo; per-sample allocation not given. Each sample was drawn 63 days after the first injection (of vaccine or placebo). The source of this sequence is a person aged 18 to 65 who received the Ad26.COV2.S COVID-19 vaccine or a placebo. The specimen comprised peripheral blood, sampled in a trial of Ad26.COV2.S vaccine versus placebo. The chain employs TRBV5-8 and TRBJ2-5, with 12 bases matching TRBD2. The CDR3, as DNA: TGTGCCAGCAGCACCGGACTAGCGGGGCTAAAGACCCAGTACTTC. Its translation: CASSTGLAGLKTQYF.